This T cell receptor (beta chain) originates from a study of patients and donors after allogeneic stem cell transplantation. MiXCR, run by TCRdb on the RT-PCR reads, gives a single entry per CDR3 protein. Seen here are approximately 57,000 distinct CDR3 sequences, approximately 12% observed once, and the top ten hold less than 35%. The clonotype comes from a human donor who was either an allogeneic HSCT recipient or a stem cell or donor lymphocyte infusion donor (not recorded which). It is not recorded whose cells these are; they may come from a transplant donor. Sequencing input: blood, either unsorted or a sorted T cell fraction (not recorded which).

The CDR3 DNA reads TGTGCCAGCAGCGGGGACAGTAGCTCCTACGAGCAGTACTTC. Amino acid sequence: CASSGDSSSYEQYF. The chain has TRBV12-3 or TRBV12-4 and TRBJ2-7; 7 nucleotides match TRBD1. V lost 6 bases and J lost 0; bases outside the gene matches: 5. The length of the CDR3 is 14 residues.